This TCR beta chain was sequenced in a study of tumor-infiltrating lymphocytes in primary liver carcinoma. Study results and caveats: Relative to tumor region pairs, the tumor-adjacent and tumor-blood pairs showed overlap that was lower.

With respect to this clonotype: What it binds is unknown.

A constant-region primer primed TCR beta cDNA synthesis from about 490 ng of total RNA. The TCR beta library was amplified through three nested multiplex PCR rounds in a modified ARM-PCR procedure. TRBV1-TRBV30 forward primers paired with a C-beta reverse primer were used in the first two PCR rounds, which ran approximately 10 cycles each. Via MiXCR, TCRdb re-called the multiplex PCR reads, giving one row per CDR3 protein. The table has approximately 340,000 distinct CDR3 sequences, about two thirds seen once; the top ten hold about 6%. Extraction also yielded germline DNA, while blood RNA was obtained from unsorted whole blood. The ends were cut back, 3 bases at V and 8 bases at J, with 16 bases in the middle. Looked up from germline, CDR1 is ENHRY and CDR2 is SYGVKD. The CDR3 spans 14 residues.

The rearrangement joins TRBV10-3 to TRBJ1-2, with no clear D. The sequenced sample consisted of peripheral blood. The source of this sequence is a man aged 40-49 years with primary liver carcinoma and hepatitis B virus infection. The CDR3 region has the DNA TGTGCCATCAGTGATCTGATAGTTTCTATGGGCTACACCTTC. Protein: CAISDLIVSMGYTF.